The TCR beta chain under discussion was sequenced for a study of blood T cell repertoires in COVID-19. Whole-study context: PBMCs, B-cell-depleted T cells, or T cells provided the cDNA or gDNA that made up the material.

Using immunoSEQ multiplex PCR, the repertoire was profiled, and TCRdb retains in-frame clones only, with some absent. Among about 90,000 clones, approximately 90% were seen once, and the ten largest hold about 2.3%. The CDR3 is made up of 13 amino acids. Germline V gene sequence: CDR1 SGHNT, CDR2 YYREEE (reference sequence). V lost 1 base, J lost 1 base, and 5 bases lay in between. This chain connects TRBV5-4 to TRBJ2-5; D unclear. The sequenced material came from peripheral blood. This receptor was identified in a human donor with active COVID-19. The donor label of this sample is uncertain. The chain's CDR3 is CASSLSLQETQYF. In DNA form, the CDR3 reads TGTGCCAGCAGCTTGAGCCTCCAAGAGACCCAGTACTTC.